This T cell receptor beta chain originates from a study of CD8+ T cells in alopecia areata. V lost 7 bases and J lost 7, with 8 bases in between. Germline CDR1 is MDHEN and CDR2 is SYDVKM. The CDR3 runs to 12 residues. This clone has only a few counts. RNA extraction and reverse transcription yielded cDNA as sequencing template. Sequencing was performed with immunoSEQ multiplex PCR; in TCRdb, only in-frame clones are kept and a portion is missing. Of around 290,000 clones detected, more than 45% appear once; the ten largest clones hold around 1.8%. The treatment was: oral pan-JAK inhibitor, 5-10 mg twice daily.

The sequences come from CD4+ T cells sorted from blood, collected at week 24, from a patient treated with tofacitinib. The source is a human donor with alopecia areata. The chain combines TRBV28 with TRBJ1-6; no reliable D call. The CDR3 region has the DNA TGTGCCAGCACGGTTACAAATTCACCCCTCCACTTT. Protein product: CASTVTNSPLHF.